This record looks at one T cell receptor beta chain sequence and its context. Its antigen is not known. The method was immunoSEQ multiplex PCR; TCRdb's version includes in-frame clones alone and lacks a portion of them. The top ten clones hold 1.5% to 2% of a sample with around 500,000 clones, 80% to 90% of them seen once. Treatment defined: about 20 received Ad26.COV2.S at low or high dose, single or two shots; several received placebo; per-sample allocation not given. The investigators took samples on day 63 after the first vaccine or placebo injection. Participants' vaccine, an Ad26 vector, delivered Wuhan-strain SARS-CoV-2 spike. This sample stems from a study of Ad26.COV2.S vaccination and SARS-CoV-2 variants. Background on the study: A participant enrolled in the COV1001 Ad26.COV2.S trial arm provided the sample. Intramuscular Ad26.COV2.S doses were given once or twice, 56 days apart. Study-level results: Spike-specific TCR breadth ran higher among vaccine recipients than placebo recipients.

The sequencing used peripheral blood, collected in a trial of Ad26.COV2.S vaccine versus placebo. This sequence originates from a person aged 18-65 years who received the Ad26.COV2.S COVID-19 vaccine or a placebo.

The chain's CDR3 is CASSIRGHGYTF. In nucleotides, the CDR3 is TGTGCCAGCAGTATAAGGGGTCATGGCTACACCTTC. J is TRBJ1-2 and V is TRBV28; TRBD1 is a possible D gene (5 bases). The germline V gene encodes CDR1 MDHEN and CDR2 SYDVKM. Trimming removed 5 bases from V and 6 bases from J, with 10 bases in between. The CDR3 consists of 12 residues.